This is a list of T cell receptor beta chains from one sample in a study of T cells in Graves' hyperthyroidism and ophthalmopathy. TCRdb re-called the multiplex PCR reads through MiXCR, storing one row per CDR3 protein. Of hundreds of thousands of distinct CDR3 sequences listed, less than 15% were seen once; the top ten hold around a tenth. Material for sequencing was blood. The origin of the receptors is a woman under 30 with Graves' hyperthyroidism. CDR3s include the opening cysteine and the closing phenylalanine or tryptophan. The D gene is left open where the match is weak. Size values are once, few and many counts, or a class for expanded clones, and some rows have none.

TRBD1	.	TRBV9	TRBJ2-4	TGTGCCAGCAGCGGAGGACAGGGGCAGCAAAACATTCAGTACTTC	CASSGGQGQQNIQYF
.	many	TRBV20-1	TRBJ2-3	TGCAGTGCTGTGCGTCACTTAGGGCCAGATACGCAGTATTTT	CSAVRHLGPDTQYF
TRBD2	.	TRBV6-1	TRBJ2-7	TGTGCCAGCAGGGGTAGCGGGGCTTCTTACAATGAGCAGTACTTC	CASRGSGASYNEQYF
TRBD2	many	TRBV7-3	TRBJ2-3	TGTGCCAGCAGCCCTAGCGGGAGCCACACAGATACGCAGTATTTT	CASSPSGSHTDTQYF
.	many	TRBV5-6	TRBJ1-5	TGTGCCAGCAGCCTTGACACGGCCGGGACCCAGCATTTT	CASSLDTAGTQHF
TRBD1	many	TRBV19	TRBJ2-7	TGTGCCAGTAGTCCTTGGGACAGGGGATCCGAGCAGTACTTC	CASSPWDRGSEQYF
TRBD1	few	TRBV9	TRBJ1-6	TGTGCCAGCAGCGCTGACAGGGAGGTCTATAATTCACCCCTCCACTTT	CASSADREVYNSPLHF
.	many	TRBV7-2	TRBJ2-3	TGTGCCAGCAGCCGCACCAACACAGATACGCAGTATTTT	CASSRTNTDTQYF
.	few	TRBV18	TRBJ2-1	TGTGCCAGCTCTCCGACCAGCTCGCCTACTGACAATGAGCAGTTCTTC	CASSPTSSPTDNEQFF
TRBD2	few	TRBV9	TRBJ2-7	TGTGCCAGCAGCGTGGGGGGGACTAGCGGGAGCGAGCAGTACTTC	CASSVGGTSGSEQYF
TRBD1	few	TRBV7-2	TRBJ2-2	TGTGCCAGCAGCTACGACAGGGGTCACACCGGGGAGCTGTTTTTT	CASSYDRGHTGELFF
TRBD1	many	TRBV10-3	TRBJ1-5	TGTGCCATCAGTGAGACAGGGGATAGCAATCAGCCCCAGCATTTT	CAISETGDSNQPQHF
TRBD1	.	TRBV20-1	TRBJ1-6	TGCAGTGCTAGAGATTCTCAGGGGGCTGGGACAGGAGGTTCACCCCTCCACTTT	CSARDSQGAGTGGSPLHF
.	few	TRBV5-1	TRBJ2-2	TGCGCCAGCAGCTTGAGTAGTGTGTACACCGGGGAGCTGTTTTTT	CASSLSSVYTGELFF
.	many	TRBV3-1	TRBJ2-7	TGTGCCAGCAGCCCGGGACTTACCGTCCCCGAGCAGTACTTC	CASSPGLTVPEQYF
.	.	TRBV24-1	TRBJ2-7	TGTGCCACCAGTGATTTACCGGGACGGGATGAGCAGTACTTC	CATSDLPGRDEQYF
TRBD1	many	TRBV11-2	TRBJ2-3	TGTGCCAGCAGCTTAGGGACTACAGGGGGAACAGATACGCAGTATTTT	CASSLGTTGGTDTQYF
TRBD1	many	TRBV20-1	TRBJ1-2	TGCAGTGCCCCGGACAGGGAAATCTATGGCTACACCTTC	CSAPDREIYGYTF